The sequence of this TCR beta chain was determined in a study of human T cells and chemical hapten exposure. Overall study: Mostly female patients had alopecia areata, totalis or universalis.

This clonotype was detected only a few times. The CDR3 covers 15 residues. CDR1 and CDR2 (germline): SGHRS, YFSETQ. Trimming took off 6 bases at V and 0 bases at J, with 16 bases between the two ends. Documented time point: patch test 3, about 24 weeks after DPC sensitization. Treatment in this sample: therapeutic diphenylcyclopropenone sensitization with weekly scalp DPC. Alopecia patients between 18 and 70 years old and suitable for DPC were used as donors. TCRdb called the RACE reads again in MiXCR, with one record for every CDR3 protein. The table records 80,000 to 100,000 distinct CDR3 sequences, less than 14% of them present only once.

This sample comprised whole blood, obtained in connection with sensitization to the hapten diphenylcyclopropenone (DPC). The chain has TRBV5-1 and TRBJ2-7; a weak D match, TRBD2 (5 bases). The source is a woman in her 50s with alopecia areata. Some clones in this sample may be carry-over from other donors' samples. CDR3: CASMYGGGRSYEQYF. DNA for the CDR3: TGCGCCAGCATGTACGGTGGAGGACGCTCCTACGAGCAGTACTTC.